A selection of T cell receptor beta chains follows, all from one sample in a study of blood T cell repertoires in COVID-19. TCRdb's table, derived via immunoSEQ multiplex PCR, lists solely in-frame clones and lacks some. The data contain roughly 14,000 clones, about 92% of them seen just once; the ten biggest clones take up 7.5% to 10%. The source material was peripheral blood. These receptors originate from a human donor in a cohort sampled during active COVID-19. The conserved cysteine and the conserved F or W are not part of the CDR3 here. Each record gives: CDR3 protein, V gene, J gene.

ASSFNRGNEQF	TRBV11-3	TRBJ2-1
ASVWEGASRETQY	TRBV6-5	TRBJ2-5
ASSQEGQHTGELF	TRBV3-1/TRBV3-2	TRBJ2-2
ASSKNTNYGYT	TRBV12-3/TRBV12-4	TRBJ1-2
ARRWGAGRGGSDEQY	TRBV5-1	TRBJ2-7
ASSGSGLAGNEQF	TRBV2	TRBJ2-1
ASSVGQDLNQPQH	TRBV9	TRBJ1-5
ASSGLTGLPGNTIY	TRBV11-2	TRBJ1-3
SVMTGQAVAFGEQY	TRBV29-1	TRBJ2-7
ASSEDGVVDEQF	TRBV5-1	TRBJ2-1
ASSFASLSSGNTIY	TRBV7-6	TRBJ1-3
ASSVGANGELF	TRBV9	TRBJ2-2
ASSLLSGAGANVLT	TRBV7-2	TRBJ2-6
AWSRGYEQY	TRBV30	TRBJ2-7
ASSVGIGENYGYT	TRBV9	TRBJ1-2
ATSDSSGTYNEQF	TRBV24-1	TRBJ2-1
ASSIGGGPYNEQF	TRBV19	TRBJ2-1
ASSSGLAGGNTDTQY	TRBV11-2	TRBJ2-3
ASYAAVSTEAF	TRBV19	TRBJ1-1
ASSSDTVRTGELF	TRBV28	TRBJ2-2
AISESSSVTGELF	TRBV10-3	TRBJ2-2
ASSLGLGGGSSTDTQY	TRBV7-2	TRBJ2-3
AISADSNQPQH	TRBV10-3	TRBJ1-5
ASRPGGSYNSPLH	TRBV30	TRBJ1-6
ASSLGLGQGTNNEQF	TRBV13	TRBJ2-1
ASSWGGGGAEDTQY	TRBV7-9	TRBJ2-3
ASRGKTEKETQY	TRBV27	TRBJ2-5
ASNGGITGELF	TRBV6-5	TRBJ2-2
ASSSGSSGVAQY	TRBV4-3	TRBJ2-5
ASSLSSGPYNEQF	TRBV11-3	TRBJ2-1
ASSHGRDSRTGELF	TRBV3-1/TRBV3-2	TRBJ2-2
ASSLRVEGMKPREQY	TRBV5-6	TRBJ2-7
ASSQGPLEQY	TRBV3-1/TRBV3-2	TRBJ2-7
ASSLGQGGEQY	TRBV5-1	TRBJ2-7
ASSPPGTGAYGYT	TRBV10-1	TRBJ1-2
ASSPSGLSYNEQF	TRBV7-9	TRBJ2-1
ASSDYGTGGTGELF	TRBV19	TRBJ2-2
ASSPVERGGRETQY	TRBV18	TRBJ2-5
ASSKTRLMETQY	TRBV6-5	TRBJ2-5
ASSLSRSTEAF	TRBV6-6	TRBJ1-1
ASSIDAGQASGGYT	TRBV19	TRBJ1-2
ASSPGSSYEQY	TRBV11-3	TRBJ2-7
ASSRPDFSYEQY	TRBV5-6	TRBJ2-7
ASSPRTGLTGELF	TRBV19	TRBJ2-2
ASSPIANEQY	TRBV18	TRBJ2-7
ASSRFSGSGNTIY	TRBV5-5	TRBJ1-3
ASGGQSNSPLH	TRBV12-3/TRBV12-4	TRBJ1-6
ASGTSGWASSTDTQY	TRBV5-1	TRBJ2-3
ASSYHSPSGANVLT	TRBV6-2/TRBV6-3	TRBJ2-6
ASRDADRGGEQF	TRBV11-3	TRBJ2-1
ASSILAGGRGNEQF	TRBV19	TRBJ2-1
ASSYSRGAYEQY	TRBV6-5	TRBJ2-7